What follows is one T cell receptor beta chain and its context. Its matching antigen is unknown. Per the original data handling: ImmunoSEQ output lacked quality scores and full-length reads, limiting matched filtering. Assay: immunoSEQ multiplex PCR; the TCRdb copy retains only in-frame clones and omits some. The V and J calls and clone size were taken over from that table, and D and trimming were inferred from the DNA. The data show around 2.3 million clones, around 95% seen once. The data were obtained in a study of shared clonotypes between healthy human individuals. This CDR3 comprises 13 residues. CDR1 and CDR2 (germline): MNHEY, SVGAGI. V lost 5 bases, J lost 12 bases, and 11 bases stayed unmatched. General study results and limits: For naive CD4 cells, around 5.1% of clonotypes were shared across a handful of donors.

The chain employs TRBV6-5 and TRBJ2-7, with TRBD1 matching 9 bases. Sequencing was carried out using naive CD4+ T cells sorted from blood. Stated subset: CD45RA+ positively selected. This receptor was taken from a man younger than 30 in good health. CDR3 loop: CASSQGQGQGLYF. DNA of the CDR3: TGTGCCAGCAGTCAGGGACAGGGTCAGGGTCTGTACTTC.